These 9 T cell receptor beta chains originate from one sample sequenced in a study of blood T cell repertoires in COVID-19. Clones were sequenced by immunoSEQ multiplex PCR, and TCRdb holds only the in-frame ones, with some missing. The data hold approximately 100,000 clones, with 70% to 85% observed a single time. Input material: peripheral blood. These receptors came from a man between 70 and 80 years old with active or convalescent COVID-19.

The chain links TRBV12-3 or TRBV12-4 to TRBJ1-5; no reliable D call. The CDR3 has 12 amino acids. Trimming removed 7 bases from V and 4 bases from J, with 8 bases in between. CDR3 sequence reads: CASKKENQPQHF. The CDR3, as DNA: TGTGCCAGCAAGAAAGAGAATCAGCCCCAGCATTTT.

The rearrangement joins TRBV4-1 to TRBJ1-3; maybe TRBD1 (5 bases). The CDR3 loop spans 14 amino acids. The ends were cut back, 4 bases at V and 2 bases at J, with 9 bases in the middle. The germline CDR1 and CDR2 sequences are MGHRA and YSYEKL. As DNA, the CDR3 is TGCGCCAGCAGCCGGCAGGACACTGGAAACACCATATATTTT. This sequence encodes CASSRQDTGNTIYF.

The chain combines TRBV6-5 with TRBJ2-5; 10 bases agree with TRBD2. V trimming: 6 bases; J trimming: 2 bases; junction bases outside the gene matches: 3. Germline V gene data show CDR1 as MNHEY and CDR2 as SVGAGI. The CDR3 extends over 14 amino acids. The CDR3 nucleotides are TGTGCCAGCAGCGGGACTAGCGCACAAGAGACCCAGTACTTC. Encoded protein: CASSGTSAQETQYF.

The V gene is TRBV10-1, the J gene TRBJ2-1, with a possible D match to TRBD2 (6 bases). CDR1 and CDR2 from the germline V gene are WNHNN and SYGVQD (reference sequence). V was shortened by 2 bases and J by 7 bases, with 12 bases between the two germline ends. This CDR3 spans 14 amino acids. CDR3 protein: CASSEGRGFNEQFF. CDR3 sequence (DNA): TGCGCCAGCAGTGAGGGTCGGGGGTTTAATGAGCAGTTCTTC.

By frequency in the sample, this clone is medium-sized. The chain links TRBV28 to TRBJ1-2, with 7 bases fitting TRBD1. V lost 4 bases and J lost 2; bases outside the gene matches: 13. Germline CDR1 and CDR2: MDHEN and SYDVKM. The CDR3 totals 17 residues. As DNA, the CDR3 is TGTGCCAGCAGTTCCCCCACGACAGGGCGCTTCAACTATGGCTACACCTTC. Amino acid sequence: CASSSPTTGRFNYGYTF.

This clone was found a few times. The chain employs TRBV14 and TRBJ1-1; D gene ambiguous. The CDR3 runs to 15 residues. The V end was cut by 1 base, the J end by 1 base, with 10 bases between. CDR1 is SGHDN, CDR2 FVKESK, per germline. The CDR3 protein is CASSQGLRKNTEAFF. The CDR3, as DNA: TGTGCCAGCAGCCAAGGTTTGCGGAAGAACACTGAAGCTTTCTTT.

The chain carries TRBV7-9 and TRBJ2-7; 9 bases line up with TRBD1. Germline V gene data show CDR1 as SEHNR and CDR2 as FQNEAQ (reference sequence). The CDR3 has 14 amino acids. The J segment lost 5 bases and the V segment lost 1 base, leaving 3 bases of the junction unmatched. The CDR3 protein is CASSLGDRVNEQYF. The CDR3 DNA reads TGTGCCAGCAGCTTAGGGGACAGGGTAAACGAGCAGTACTTC.

The chain combines TRBV2 with TRBJ2-3; a weak D match, TRBD1 (6 bases). CDR1 is SNHLY and CDR2 is FYNNEI in the germline V gene. V lost 5 bases and J lost 4, with 10 bases in between. The CDR3 is made up of 13 amino acids. This CDR3 reads CASSSGTSDTQYF. DNA of the CDR3: TGTGCCAGCAGTTCCGGGACATCAGATACGCAGTATTTT.

The chain is built from TRBV3-1 (or the pseudogene TRBV3-2) and TRBJ2-1; 11 bases line up with TRBD2. V lost 4 bases to trimming and J lost 6 bases; unmatched junction nucleotides: 2. The length of the CDR3 is 14 residues. Germline V gene sequence: CDR1 LGHDT, CDR2 YNNKEL (reference sequence). CDR3 bases: TGTGCCAGCAGCCGTAGCGGGGGGGCCAATGAGCAGTTCTTC. Translating gives CASSRSGGANEQFF.